The entry below gives a single T cell receptor beta chain sequence along with its context. This CDR3 is 16 amino acids long. V was cut by 1 base and J by 2 bases, with 15 bases left in between. Germline V gene sequence: CDR1 SQVTM, CDR2 ANQGSEA. TCRdb re-called the PCR reads with MiXCR, one entry per CDR3 protein. The sample has about 510,000 distinct CDR3 sequences, roughly a fifth seen once. This specimen comes from a study of molecular identifiers for immune sequencing clone quantification. Study context: Four of five splits of RNA from about 19,000 or 110,000 naive CD8 cells were sequenced in replicates.

The source material was naive CD8+ T cells from blood, with Jurkat cell RNA spiked in. The subset was: FACS-sorted CD8+CD4-CCR7+CD45RA+ naive T cells. The chain employs TRBV29-1 and TRBJ1-3; the D gene is possibly TRBD1 (5 bases). The origin of this receptor is a human donor in good health. Some libraries in this study had Jurkat cell RNA spiked in. CDR3 residues: CSVEALGESTGNTIYF. CDR3 bases: TGCAGCGTTGAAGCACTGGGGGAGTCGACTGGAAACACCATATATTTT.